This entry is about one TCR beta chain. Its antigen is undetermined. The data stem from a study of graft-versus-host responses after intestinal transplantation. Germline V CDR1 and CDR2: SGHTA, FQGNSA. CDR3 length: 13 amino acids. Unmatched junction bases numbered 4, after V lost 3 bases and J lost 5 bases. Sequencing was performed with immunoSEQ multiplex PCR; in TCRdb, only in-frame clones are kept and a portion is missing. The sample comprises about 98,000 clones, more than 75% of which are singletons, and around 1.4% rests with the top ten. Overall study findings and caveats: Detection of GvH clones occurred in recipient marrow, and some had their first appearance in ileum or blood. Across patients carrying graft-donor T cell macrochimerism, allografts held high graft-versus-host to host-versus-graft clonal ratios.

The gene calls are TRBV7-2 and TRBJ2-7; 7 nucleotides align to TRBD1. Sequencing used PBMCs, obtained 255 days after intestinal transplant. The source is a human patient who received an intestinal transplant, so some T cells may come from the graft donor. The CDR3 here is CASSFTGVDEQYF. The DNA of the CDR3 is TGTGCCAGCAGCTTCACAGGGGTGGACGAGCAGTACTTC.